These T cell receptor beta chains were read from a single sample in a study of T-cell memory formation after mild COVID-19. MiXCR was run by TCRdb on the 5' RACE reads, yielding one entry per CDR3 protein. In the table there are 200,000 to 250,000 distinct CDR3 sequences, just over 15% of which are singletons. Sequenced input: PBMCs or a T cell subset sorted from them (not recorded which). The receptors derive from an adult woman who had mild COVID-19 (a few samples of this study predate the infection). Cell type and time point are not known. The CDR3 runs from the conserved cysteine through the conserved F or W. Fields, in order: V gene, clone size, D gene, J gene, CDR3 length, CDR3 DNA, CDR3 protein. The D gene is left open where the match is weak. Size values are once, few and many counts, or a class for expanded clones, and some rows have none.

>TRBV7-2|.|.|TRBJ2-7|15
TGTGCCAGCAGCTTAGTGGTCGGGAGTGGGAACGAGCAGTACTTC
CASSLVVGSGNEQYF
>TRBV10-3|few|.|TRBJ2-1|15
TGTGCCATCAGCGGTGGCTTTACCAACGAAAATGAGCAGTTCTTC
CAISGGFTNENEQFF
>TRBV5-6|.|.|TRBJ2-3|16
TGTGCCAGCAGCCCCTTAGGCTCCATTGTCTCAGATACGCAGTATTTT
CASSPLGSIVSDTQYF
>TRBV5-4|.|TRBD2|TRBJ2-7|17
TGTTCCAGCAGCTTGAGGGGTGGACTAGCGGGATCGGCCGAGCAGTACTTC
CSSSLRGGLAGSAEQYF
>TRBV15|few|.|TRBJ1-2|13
TGTGCCACCAGCAGAGGCAGGAACTATGGCTACACCTTC
CATSRGRNYGYTF
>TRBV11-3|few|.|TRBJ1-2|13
TGTGCCAGCAGCCACAGGGTTGACTATGGCTACACCTTC
CASSHRVDYGYTF
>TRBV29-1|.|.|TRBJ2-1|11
TGCAGCGTCACACCGTACAATGAGCAGTTCTTC
CSVTPYNEQFF
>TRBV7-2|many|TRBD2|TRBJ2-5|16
TGTGCCAGCAGCCAGGGACTAGCGGGAGGAAGGGAGACCCAGTACTTC
CASSQGLAGGRETQYF
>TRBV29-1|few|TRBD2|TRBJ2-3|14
TGCAGCGTTCGCCGCGGGAGTCCCACAGATACGCAGTATTTT
CSVRRGSPTDTQYF
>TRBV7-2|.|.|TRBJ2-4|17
TGTGCCAGCAGCCCGTATCCAGGGGATCTAGCCAAAAACATTCAGTACTTC
CASSPYPGDLAKNIQYF
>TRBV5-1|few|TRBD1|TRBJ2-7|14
TGCGCCAGCAGCCTCCGGGACAGGGGGCGCCGGCAGTACTTC
CASSLRDRGRRQYF
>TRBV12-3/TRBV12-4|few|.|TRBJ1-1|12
TGTGCCAGCACCGGGTCCAGGGACCAAGCTTTCTTT
CASTGSRDQAFF
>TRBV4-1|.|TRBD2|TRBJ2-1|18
TGCGCCAGCAGCGGTGGGACTAGCGGGAGACTCCGCAACAATGAGCAGTTCTTC
CASSGGTSGRLRNNEQFF
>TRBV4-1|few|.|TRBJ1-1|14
TGCGCCAGCAGCCAAGCTTGGACGCGGACTGAAGCTTTCTTT
CASSQAWTRTEAFF
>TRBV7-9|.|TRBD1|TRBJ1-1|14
TGTGCCAGCAGCACGGGACAGTTGAACACTGAAGCTTTCTTT
CASSTGQLNTEAFF
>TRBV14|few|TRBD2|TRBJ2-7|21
TGTGCCAGCAGCCAAGATAAGACGTACAGGAGCCTAGCGGAGCAATCCTACGAGCAGTACTTC
CASSQDKTYRSLAEQSYEQYF
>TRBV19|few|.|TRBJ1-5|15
TGTGCCAGTATCGCGAAGGGGGGAAGCAATCAGCCCCAGCATTTT
CASIAKGGSNQPQHF
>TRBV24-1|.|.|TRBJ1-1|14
TGTGCCACCAGTGATTTGGGCACAAACACTGAAGCTTTCTTT
CATSDLGTNTEAFF
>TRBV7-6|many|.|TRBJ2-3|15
TGTGCCAGCAGCTTCGTCAGGGAGGCCACAGATACGCAGTATTTT
CASSFVREATDTQYF
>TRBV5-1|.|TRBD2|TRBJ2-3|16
TGCGCCAGCAGCCCCCCCATAGCGGGGGGCACAGATACGCAGTATTTT
CASSPPIAGGTDTQYF
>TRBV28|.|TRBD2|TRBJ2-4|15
TGTGCCAGCAGACTCAGCGGGGGCCCTAAAAACATTCAGTACTTC
CASRLSGGPKNIQYF
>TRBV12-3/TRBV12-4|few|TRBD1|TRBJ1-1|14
TGTGCCAGCAGTTTGGGCAGGGGGCCTAGAGGGGCTTTCTTT
CASSLGRGPRGAFF
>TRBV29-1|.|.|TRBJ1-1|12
TGCAGCGTTAGAGTTTGGAACACTGAAGCTTTATTT
CSVRVWNTEALF
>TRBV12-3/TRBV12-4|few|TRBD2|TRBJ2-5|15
TGTGCCAGCAGTCCAGTGGGAGGGCAGCAAGAGACCCAGTACTTC
CASSPVGGQQETQYF
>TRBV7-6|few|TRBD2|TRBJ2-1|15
TGTGCCAGCAGCCCGTCGGGCCTAGCGGGCAATGAGCAGTTCTTC
CASSPSGLAGNEQFF
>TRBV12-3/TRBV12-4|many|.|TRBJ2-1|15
TGTGCCAGCAGTTTAGCGGGGGGCACCTACAATGAGCAGTTCTTC
CASSLAGGTYNEQFF
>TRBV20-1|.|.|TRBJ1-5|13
TGCAGTGCTATAGGACATAGCAATCAGCCCCAGCATTTT
CSAIGHSNQPQHF
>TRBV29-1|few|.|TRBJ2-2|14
TGCAGCGTTGCGACAGCCACGAACACCGGGGAGCTGTTTTTT
CSVATATNTGELFF
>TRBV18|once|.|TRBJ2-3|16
TGTGCCAGCTCACCACGAGTGGCAAGGGGCACAGATACGCAGTATTTT
CASSPRVARGTDTQYF
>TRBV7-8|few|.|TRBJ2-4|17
TGTGCCAGCAGTTGGAGGGCGACAGGAATAGCCAAAAACATTCAGTACTTC
CASSWRATGIAKNIQYF
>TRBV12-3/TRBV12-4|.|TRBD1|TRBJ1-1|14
TGTGCCAGCAGTCGGGGACAGGGAGCGGCTGGGGCTTTCTTT
CASSRGQGAAGAFF
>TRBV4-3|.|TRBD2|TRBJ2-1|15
TGCGCCAGCAGCCACGGCGGGAGGGCCAACAATGAGCAGTTCTTC
CASSHGGRANNEQFF